A selection of T cell receptor beta chains follows, all from one sample in a study of blood T cells in healthy people across ages. TCRdb reprocessed the 5' RACE reads via MiXCR and lists one record per CDR3 protein. The table records around 620,000 distinct CDR3 sequences, roughly a quarter of them present only once. Sample: blood. The receptors come from a woman in her 70s in good health. The CDR3 runs from the conserved cysteine through the conserved F or W. A D gene is named only where the DNA matches it firmly. The size of a clone is reported for some rows only, either as once, few or many, or as a class for expanded clones.

TRBV18,TRBJ1-2,-,few,TGTGCCAGCTCACCGCCCCGTGGTTCAGCCTATGGCTACACCTTC,CASSPPRGSAYGYTF
TRBV4-3,TRBJ1-2,TRBD1,-,TGCGCCAGCAGCCAGCGCACAGGGGCCTATGGCTACACCTTC,CASSQRTGAYGYTF
TRBV7-2,TRBJ2-5,TRBD1,many,TGTGCCAGCAGCTACCAATTTTGGACAGGACAAGAGACCCAGTACTTC,CASSYQFWTGQETQYF
TRBV15,TRBJ2-5,-,few,TGTGCCACCAGCAGAGCAGGGGAAGAGACCCAGTACTTC,CATSRAGEETQYF
TRBV28,TRBJ2-1,-,few,TGTGCCAGCAGTTTAGGCGTGGGGGGCTACAATGAGCAGTTCTTC,CASSLGVGGYNEQFF
TRBV14,TRBJ2-2,TRBD1,few,TGTGCCAGCAGCTTAACAGGGGTTACGAACACCGGGGAGCTGTTTTTT,CASSLTGVTNTGELFF
TRBV29-1,TRBJ1-1,-,-,TGCAGCGCCTATGACAGAATGAACACTGAAGCTTTCTTT,CSAYDRMNTEAFF
TRBV20-1,TRBJ2-3,TRBD2,-,TGCAGTGCTAGGGGGTTCTTGACTAGCGGCACAGATACGCAGTATTTT,CSARGFLTSGTDTQYF
TRBV7-9,TRBJ2-3,TRBD1,few,TGTGCCAGCCTCACGCCGGGACAGGGGACGACAGATACGCAGTATTTT,CASLTPGQGTTDTQYF
TRBV15,TRBJ2-4,-,few,TGTGCCACCAGCAGAGGTCTGGGGACGGCCAAAAACATTCAGTACTTC,CATSRGLGTAKNIQYF
TRBV5-1,TRBJ1-1,-,-,TGCGCCAGCAGTTCGACCTGGACAGCAAACACTGAAGCTTTCTTT,CASSSTWTANTEAFF
TRBV18,TRBJ2-3,-,-,TGTGCCAGCTCCAAGACAGCTCCTAGCACAGATACGCAGTATTTT,CASSKTAPSTDTQYF
TRBV29-1,TRBJ2-7,-,-,TGCAGCGTTGAAGTCCCGGGGTACTACGAGCAGTACTTC,CSVEVPGYYEQYF
TRBV29-1,TRBJ1-1,-,-,TGCAGCGTAAACAGAAACATGAACACTGAAGCTTTCTTT,CSVNRNMNTEAFF
TRBV7-9,TRBJ2-5,-,-,TGTGCCAGCAGCTTAAGGTCGGAGCTACAAGAGACCCAGTACTTC,CASSLRSELQETQYF
TRBV6-2/TRBV6-3,TRBJ1-2,-,-,TGTGCCAGCAGTGCGCCCGGGACGCAGTATGGCTACACCTTC,CASSAPGTQYGYTF
TRBV5-5,TRBJ2-1,TRBD1,-,TGTGCCAGCAGCTACCAGGGGGCGACCTACAATGAGCAGTTCTTC,CASSYQGATYNEQFF
TRBV15,TRBJ2-7,-,-,TGTGCCACCAGCAGAGCGCCAGGGGATCCGTACGAGCAGTACTTC,CATSRAPGDPYEQYF
TRBV5-1,TRBJ2-3,TRBD2,-,TGCGCCAGCAGCTTGGGACGAATACTAGCGGGGGCAGATACGCAGTATTTT,CASSLGRILAGADTQYF
TRBV3-1,TRBJ2-1,TRBD2,-,TGTGCCAGCAGCCAAGATCGGACTAGCCGGGGTGAGCAGTTCTTC,CASSQDRTSRGEQFF
TRBV12-3/TRBV12-4,TRBJ2-2,-,many,TGTGCCAGCAGTCCGGGTCCTTTCACCGGGGAGCTGTTTTTT,CASSPGPFTGELFF
TRBV20-1,TRBJ1-4,-,many,TGCAGTGCTACGACAGTAGGGAATGAAAAACTGTTTTTT,CSATTVGNEKLFF
TRBV28,TRBJ1-5,TRBD1,-,TGTGCCAGCAGCCCCGGGACAGGGGGAACCTATAGCAGTCAGCCCCAGCATTTT,CASSPGTGGTYSSQPQHF
TRBV4-3,TRBJ1-1,-,-,TGCGCCAGCAGCCAAGCCCCCAACAGCCCTGAAGCTTTCTTT,CASSQAPNSPEAFF
TRBV6-5,TRBJ1-2,-,-,TGTGCCAGCAGTTACTCGACGGCGGGCAGACCTGGCTACGCCTTC,CASSYSTAGRPGYAF
TRBV5-5,TRBJ2-7,-,few,TGTGCCAGCAGCTACGCAGTCCACGGGTCCTACGAGCAGTACTTC,CASSYAVHGSYEQYF
TRBV9,TRBJ2-3,-,-,TGTGCCAGCAGCGTAGCTTTATCAGATACGCAGTATTTT,CASSVALSDTQYF
TRBV7-9,TRBJ2-1,-,-,TGTGCCAGCAGCAAGATGACGGGGCTTTCCTACAATGAGCAGTTCTTC,CASSKMTGLSYNEQFF
TRBV11-2,TRBJ2-3,TRBD2,-,TGTGCCAGCAGCCGTAGCGGGGGGGGGATAGCAGATACGCAGTATTTT,CASSRSGGGIADTQYF
TRBV10-3,TRBJ1-2,-,-,TGTGCCATCAGTGAGTCGAGCGGGCCTACCTTC,CAISESSGPTF
TRBV4-3,TRBJ2-7,-,-,TGCGCCAGCAGCCAAGATTTTGGGTCGGACAGCGGCCGGTACTTC,CASSQDFGSDSGRYF
TRBV24-1,TRBJ2-5,-,-,TGTGCCACCTGCCCGAGAGTGGGGAAGACCCAGTACTTC,CATCPRVGKTQYF
TRBV6-2/TRBV6-3,TRBJ2-7,-,-,TGTGCCAGCAGTTACTCGAGACTAGCCTACGAGCAGTACTTC,CASSYSRLAYEQYF
TRBV20-1,TRBJ2-7,TRBD1,many,TGCAGTGTCACAGGGGAAGGTCGAGCCTACGAGCAGTACTTC,CSVTGEGRAYEQYF
TRBV7-2,TRBJ2-3,-,-,TGTGCCAGCAGCTTCAAGGGGCCGGGGGGCACAGATACGCAGTATTTT,CASSFKGPGGTDTQYF